Below are 13 T cell receptor beta chains sequenced from a single sample in a study of T cell responses to AZD1222 COVID-19 vaccine. Repertoires were generated with immunoSEQ multiplex PCR, while TCRdb's copy carries only in-frame clones and drops some. Among about 60,000 clones listed, approximately 82% were seen once. Material: peripheral blood, obtained on day 0 of AZD1222 vaccination. These receptors all stem from an adult in good health.

This chain connects TRBV19 to TRBJ2-2; D unclear. The CDR3 runs to 13 residues. Germline V gene lookup returns CDR1 LNHDA and CDR2 SQIVND (reference sequence). Trimming cost V 3 bases and J 4 bases, with 6 bases left between them. CDR3 region: CASSMGITGELFF. CDR3 DNA: TGTGCCAGTAGTATGGGTATCACCGGGGAGCTGTTTTTT.

This clone was observed a single time. The V call is TRBV4-3, the J call TRBJ2-1; 9 bases map to TRBD1. In germline, CDR1 is LGHNA, CDR2 YSLEER. The V segment lost 4 bases and the J segment 4 bases; nucleotides outside the gene matches: 8. The CDR3 totals 16 residues. The CDR3 protein is CASSPLDRGGYNEQFF. The CDR3 DNA reads TGCGCCAGCAGCCCCTTGGACAGGGGAGGTTACAATGAGCAGTTCTTC.

The chain uses TRBV19 and TRBJ1-2, with D perhaps matching TRBD1 (6 bases). This CDR3 comprises 11 residues. The germline gives CDR1 LNHDA, CDR2 SQIVND (reference sequence). V was pared by 11 bases and J by 8 bases, with 15 bases between. This chain's CDR3 is CALRGGRGYTF. The DNA for the CDR3 is TGTGCCCTCAGGGGCGGTCGCGGCTACACCTTC.

The V call is TRBV11-3, the J call TRBJ2-1; a weak D match, TRBD2 (6 bases). CDR3 length: 17 amino acids. CDR1 and CDR2 (germline): SGHNT, YENEEA. V lost 3 bases to trimming and J lost 7 bases, with 22 bases between them. The CDR3 bases are TGTGCCAGCAGCTTGTCCCCTAGCGTTGGACCGGGGAATGAGCAGTTCTTC. It is translated as CASSLSPSVGPGNEQFF.

The chain carries TRBV6-5 and TRBJ1-4, with D perhaps matching TRBD1 (5 bases). Germline CDR1 MNHEY, CDR2 SVGAGI. This CDR3 is built from 15 residues. The V end lost 2 bases, the J end lost 4 bases, and 11 bases lay between the germline ends. CDR3 DNA sequence: TGTGCCAGCAGTTACCTCGACAGCTTTAATGAAAAACTGTTTTTT. It encodes CASSYLDSFNEKLFF.

This clone was seen once. The chain combines TRBV27 with TRBJ2-5; TRBD1 matches at 8 bases. V lost 7 bases, J lost 5 bases, and 12 bases stayed unmatched. The CDR3 loop spans 15 amino acids. Germline V gives CDR1 MNHEY, CDR2 SMNVEV (reference sequence). The CDR3 protein is CASKQDRVTTETQYF. In nucleotides, the CDR3 is TGTGCCAGCAAACAGGACAGGGTAACAACGGAGACCCAGTACTTC.

The chain joins TRBV28 to TRBJ1-5, with a possible D match to TRBD1 (5 bases). The CDR3 length is 12 residues. CDR1 and CDR2 from the germline V gene are MDHEN and SYDVKM. V dropped 6 bases and J dropped 2 bases, with 5 bases sitting between them. The DNA for the CDR3 is TGTGCCAGCAGGGGGGGCAATCAGCCCCAGCATTTT. Protein product: CASRGGNQPQHF.

The chain links TRBV2 to TRBJ1-2; D unclear. Trimming left V 1 base short and J 3 bases short, with 3 bases between. Germline CDR1 reads SNHLY; CDR2 reads FYNNEI. There are 12 residues in the CDR3. This CDR3 reads CASSEGYYGYTF. The CDR3 DNA follows: TGTGCCAGCAGTGAAGGGTACTATGGCTACACCTTC.

This clone was observed a single time. This rearrangement joins TRBV4-1 to TRBJ1-1, with D possibly matching TRBD1 (6 bases). Trimming left V 6 bases short and J 10 bases short, with 21 bases between. The CDR3 is made up of 14 amino acids. CDR1 and CDR2 (germline): MGHRA, YSYEKL. The CDR3 region has the DNA TGCGCCAGCAGGCCCGGGACAACAAAAAGGGCAGCTTTCTTT. This gives the protein CASRPGTTKRAAFF.

The chain couples TRBV7-2 to TRBJ2-7; D is possibly TRBD2 (6 bases). The length of the CDR3 is 16 residues. Germline V lookup: CDR1 SGHTA, CDR2 FQGNSA. V dropped 3 bases and J dropped 6 bases, with 21 bases sitting between them. The CDR3 DNA sequence: TGTGCCAGCAGCTTTACGACCGGGACTGCCGGTATCGAGCAGTACTTC. It yields the protein CASSFTTGTAGIEQYF.

This chain links TRBV4-1 with TRBJ2-3; TRBD2 matches 14 bases. This CDR3 contains 16 residues. CDR1 and CDR2 (germline): MGHRA, YSYEKL. The trim removed 3 bases at V and 5 bases at J, leaving 4 bases unmatched. For the CDR3, the DNA is TGCGCCAGCAGCCAGGGACTAGCGGGAGCGGTAGATACGCAGTATTTT. It is translated as CASSQGLAGAVDTQYF.

The chain combines TRBV5-1 with TRBJ2-5; D is unclear. The CDR3 loop spans 15 amino acids. V dropped 0 bases and J dropped 5 bases, with 14 bases sitting between them. Germline lookup yields CDR1 SGHRS and CDR2 YFSETQ. CDR3 amino acids: CASSLETGRRETQYF. CDR3 nucleotides: TGCGCCAGCAGCTTGGAAACGGGTAGAAGGGAGACCCAGTACTTC. Full variable domain (remainder filled in from reference TRBV5-1 and TRBJ2-5): KAGVTQTPRYLIKTRGQQVTLSCSPISGHRSVSWYQQTPGQGLQFLFEYFSETQRNKGNFPGRFSGRQFSNSRSEMNVSTLELGDSALYLCASSLETGRRETQYFGPGTRLLVL.

The table lists this clone with a few counts. The chain is built from TRBV29-1 and TRBJ1-5; the D gene is possibly TRBD1 (5 bases). The CDR3 runs 16 residues. Germline lookup yields CDR1 SQVTM and CDR2 ANQGSEA. V dropped 0 bases and J dropped 2 bases, with 14 bases sitting between them. The CDR3 loop reads CSVEDAGTNCNQPQHF. CDR3 bases: TGCAGCGTTGAAGACGCGGGGACCAACTGCAATCAGCCCCAGCATTTT.